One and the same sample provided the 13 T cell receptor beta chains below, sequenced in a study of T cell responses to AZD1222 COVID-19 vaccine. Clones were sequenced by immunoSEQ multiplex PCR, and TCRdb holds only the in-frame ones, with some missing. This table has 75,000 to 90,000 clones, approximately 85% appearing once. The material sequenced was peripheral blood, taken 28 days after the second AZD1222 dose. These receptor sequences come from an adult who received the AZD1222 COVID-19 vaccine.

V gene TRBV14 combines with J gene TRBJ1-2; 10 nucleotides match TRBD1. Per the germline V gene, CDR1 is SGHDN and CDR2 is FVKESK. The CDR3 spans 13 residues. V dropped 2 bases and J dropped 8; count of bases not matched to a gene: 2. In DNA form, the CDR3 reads TGTGCCAGCAGCCAAACGACAGGGGGCGGCTACACCTTC. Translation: CASSQTTGGGYTF.

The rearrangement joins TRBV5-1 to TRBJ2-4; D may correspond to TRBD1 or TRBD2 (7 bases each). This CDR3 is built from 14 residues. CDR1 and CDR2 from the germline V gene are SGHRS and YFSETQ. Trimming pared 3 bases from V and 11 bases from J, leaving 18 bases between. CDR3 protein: CASSSSTGAGVQYF. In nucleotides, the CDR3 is TGCGCCAGCAGCTCATCTACAGGGGCGGGGGTTCAGTACTTC.

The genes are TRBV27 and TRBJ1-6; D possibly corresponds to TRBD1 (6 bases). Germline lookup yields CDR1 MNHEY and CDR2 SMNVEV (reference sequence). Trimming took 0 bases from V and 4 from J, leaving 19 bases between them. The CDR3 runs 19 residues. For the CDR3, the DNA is TGTGCCAGCAGTTTATCTCCGCAGGGGCGAACATTGTATAATTCACCCCTCCACTTT. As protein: CASSLSPQGRTLYNSPLHF.

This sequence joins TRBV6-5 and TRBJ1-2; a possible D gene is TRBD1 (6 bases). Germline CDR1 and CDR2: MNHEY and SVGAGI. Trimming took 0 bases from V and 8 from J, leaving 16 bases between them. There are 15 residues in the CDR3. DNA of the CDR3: TGTGCCAGCAGTTACTCCGGCCAGGGGAGTAGCGGCTACACCTTC. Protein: CASSYSGQGSSGYTF.

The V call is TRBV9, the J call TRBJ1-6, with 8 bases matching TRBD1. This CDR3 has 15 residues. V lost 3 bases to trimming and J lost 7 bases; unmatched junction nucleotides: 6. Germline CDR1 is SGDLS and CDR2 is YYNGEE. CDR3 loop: CASSDGQGWNSPLHF. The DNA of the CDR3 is TGTGCCAGCAGCGATGGACAGGGATGGAATTCACCCCTCCACTTT.

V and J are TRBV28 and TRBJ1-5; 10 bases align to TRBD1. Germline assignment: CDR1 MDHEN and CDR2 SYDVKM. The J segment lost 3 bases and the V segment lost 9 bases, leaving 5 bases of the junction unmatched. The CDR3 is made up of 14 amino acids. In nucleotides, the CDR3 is TGTGCCAGTGTGACAGGGGGCATCAATCAGCCCCAGCATTTT. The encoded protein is CASVTGGINQPQHF.

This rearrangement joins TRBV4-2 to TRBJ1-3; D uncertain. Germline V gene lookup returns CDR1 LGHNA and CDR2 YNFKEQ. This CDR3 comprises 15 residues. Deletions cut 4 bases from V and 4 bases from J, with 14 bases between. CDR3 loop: CASSPRAGSGNTIYF. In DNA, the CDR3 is TGTGCCAGCAGCCCCCGCGCCGGGTCCGGAAACACCATATATTTT.

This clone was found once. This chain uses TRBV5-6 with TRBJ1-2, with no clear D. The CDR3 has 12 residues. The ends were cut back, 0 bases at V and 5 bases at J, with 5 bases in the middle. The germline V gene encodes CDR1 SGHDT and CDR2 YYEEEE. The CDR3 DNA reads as TGTGCCAGCAGCTTGGGAAGGTATGGCTACACCTTC. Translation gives CASSLGRYGYTF.

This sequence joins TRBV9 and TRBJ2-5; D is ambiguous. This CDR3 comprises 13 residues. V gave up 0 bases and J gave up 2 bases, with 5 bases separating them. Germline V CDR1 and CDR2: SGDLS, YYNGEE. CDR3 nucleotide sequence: TGTGCCAGCAGCGTAGCACAGCAAGAGACCCAGTACTTC. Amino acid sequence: CASSVAQQETQYF.

The CDR3 protein is CASSSVDREPNTEAFF. In DNA, the CDR3 is TGTGCCAGCAGCTCGGTCGACCGGGAGCCAAACACTGAAGCTTTCTTT. The J gene is TRBJ1-1, the V gene TRBV5-4; D remains unclear. The V gene lost 3 bases and the J gene lost 2 bases, with 17 bases spanning the gap. The germline CDR1 and CDR2 sequences are SGHNT and YYREEE (reference sequence). This CDR3 region has 16 residues.

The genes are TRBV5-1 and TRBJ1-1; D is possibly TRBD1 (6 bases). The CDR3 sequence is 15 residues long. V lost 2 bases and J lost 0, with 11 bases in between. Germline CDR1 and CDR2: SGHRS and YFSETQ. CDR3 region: CASSFSGALNTEAFF. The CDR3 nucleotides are TGCGCCAGCAGCTTTTCGGGGGCCTTGAACACTGAAGCTTTCTTT.

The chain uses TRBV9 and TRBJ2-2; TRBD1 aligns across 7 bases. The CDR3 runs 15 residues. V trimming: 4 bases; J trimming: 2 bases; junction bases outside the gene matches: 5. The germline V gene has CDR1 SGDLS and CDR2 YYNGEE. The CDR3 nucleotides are TGTGCCAGCAGCTGGGGGACAGAAAACACCGGGGAGCTGTTTTTT. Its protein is CASSWGTENTGELFF.

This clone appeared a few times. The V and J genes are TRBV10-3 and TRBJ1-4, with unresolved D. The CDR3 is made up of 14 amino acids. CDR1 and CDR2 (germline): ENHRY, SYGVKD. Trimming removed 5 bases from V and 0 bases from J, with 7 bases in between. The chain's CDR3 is CAISQVATNEKLFF. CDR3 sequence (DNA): TGTGCCATCAGTCAAGTTGCAACTAATGAAAAACTGTTTTTT.